In this sample, the clone carrying this T cell receptor (beta chain) turned up a few times. The data are from a study of blood T cell repertoires in COVID-19. Study information: From the United States, Italy and Spain came samples of acute and convalescent COVID-19. The analysed material was cDNA or gDNA that came from T cells, B-cell-depleted T cells, or PBMCs.

V lost 0 bases and J 4 bases, leaving 8 bases between the germline ends. Germline V lookup: CDR1 SGHNT, CDR2 YYREEE (reference sequence). This CDR3 region has 13 residues. As originally analysed: Reference gene primers were amplified, and this amplification served to estimate nucleated cell counts. Profiled with immunoSEQ multiplex PCR; TCRdb holds only in-frame clones, not every one. V and J calls and clone size come straight from that table; D and trimming were deduced from the DNA. The repertoire holds about 52,000 clones, with about 88% as singletons. Sequenced input: peripheral blood. This TCR was sampled from a human donor with active COVID-19. The donor label of this sample is uncertain. The chain combines TRBV5-4 with TRBJ2-7; tentatively, D is TRBD1 (6 bases). This CDR3 is CASSLGGGYEQYF. CDR3 nucleotides: TGTGCCAGCAGCTTGGGAGGGGGATACGAGCAGTACTTC.